This T cell receptor (beta chain) emerged from a study of shared clonotypes between healthy human individuals (dated by TCRdb to the early 2020s). Describing the broader study: Three men and a couple of women, aged 18 to 49 years, made up the cohort. Per donor, leukapheresis produced somewhere between about 0.9 and 9 billion PBMCs. For each donor, CD4 naive and CD4 memory were each given three plates, CD8 naive was given two plates, and CD8 memory was given one plate. The study deeply sequenced blood TCR repertoires of five healthy adults to estimate repertoire size and the extent of clonotype sharing between individuals. To increase sequencing depth and limit assay-specific biases, different laboratories used diverse techniques to prepare libraries and sequence TCR repertoires. General study outcomes and caveats: Pairwise subsampling indicated that sequencing depth was expected to affect the degree of clonotype sharing among donors. When a few donors were compared, the shared fraction of clonotypes was roughly 4.8% for naive CD4, less than 4% for naive CD8, more than 2% for memory CD4, and around 0.4% for memory CD8. Compared with non-shared clonotypes, clonotypes shared by all four sorted-subset donors had higher generation probabilities. Sampling was limited to blood, and TCR repertoires in tissue likely differ from TCR repertoires in blood. Even with the large sequencing depth, rarefaction of the sorted-subset datasets indicated that sequencing was incomplete. Because the study included only a small number of donors, the genetic and exposure-history diversity represented was limited. Naive subsets generally had larger estimated clonotype richness than memory subsets did.

V is reduced by 3 bases and J by 5 bases, leaving a spacing of 13 bases between them. The CDR3, cysteine through phenylalanine, is 14 amino acids long. The only DNA kept is the CDR3, 42 bases in frame from the first base. CDR1 and CDR2 are drawn from the germline V gene: MGHRA, YSYEKL. TCR CDR3 regions were amplified from genomic DNA by multiplex PCR using the deep immunoSEQ assay. Genomic DNA extracted from each cell subset was distributed evenly over all wells of several immunoSEQ 96-well plates, and each plate served as one replicate. Each replicate PCR for sorted subsets received around 200 ng genomic DNA, equal to roughly 33,000 T cell genomes. The purified libraries were quantified using a Qubit 3.0 fluorometer, sized with a Bioanalyzer 2100, and then quantified again using the KAPA Library Quantification kit. A separate single-read 150-cycle Illumina NextSeq 550 flow cell was used to sequence each immunoSEQ 96-well plate. Under the source paper's analysis protocol: Because the immunoSEQ output held only junctional sequences and lacked quality scores, the filtering could not match the filtering applied to full-length reads. To assign V/J genes and CDR3, sequences were annotated against IMGT germline references using PyIR, a Python wrapper for IgBLAST v1.9. Any read was removed if the V/J assignment was weak (E-value above 1e-6), the CDR3 was missing, or the read contained stop codons, out-of-frame junctions, or ambiguous translated residues. V3J clonotypes were defined as sequences sharing an identical inferred V gene, J gene, and CDR3 amino acid sequence. The percentage overlap between two repertoires was calculated by dividing the number of shared unique clonotypes by the size of the smaller repertoire. Repertoire richness was assessed with RTK rarefaction, the Chao1 estimator, and Recon v2.1 estimates of unobserved clonotypes. For all TCRbeta clonotypes obtained by the gDNA method from a few donors, generation probabilities were computed with OLGA. The table was pulled from immuneACCESS by TCRdb, which kept in-frame rearrangements only. Such tables lose some clones; where checked, under half of the loss comes from unresolved V genes, and the rest has no known cause. The DNA gave D and trimming, while V, J and clone size come from that table. The sample table contains roughly 760,000 clones; only one count was recorded for over 65% of them. The ten largest clones add up to approximately 1.6% of the sample.

On this clone: Its specific antigen is unknown. It has no much larger one-base neighbor in the sample; base qualities were not kept.

The donors were healthy, HIV-negative adults with no recently reported acute infections or vaccinations. Every donor was a Caucasian adult living in Nashville, Tennessee, USA. CD4+ T cells were enriched by magnetic negative selection; naive cells were then positively selected on CD45RA, and the negative fraction formed the memory subset. Blood was obtained by leukapheresis, after which PBMCs were separated by Ficoll-Histopaque density gradient centrifugation and cryopreserved in liquid nitrogen vapor phase. Analytical flow cytometry was used to check the purity and quantity of every magnetically sorted T cell population. From each sorted fraction, genomic DNA was isolated and quantified by UV absorbance on a Nanodrop 2000c.

Sequencing was done on a sample of memory CD4+ T cells sorted from blood. Sample cell subset or site, as interpreted from the label and publication: CD45RA-negative fraction. Rearrangement joined TRBV4-1 to TRBJ2-5; no D gene call is confident. The receptor was isolated from a woman aged 25 to 39 in good health. The CDR3 sequence is CASSHLLAAETQYF. The DNA sequence reads TGCGCCAGCAGCCATCTCTTGGCGGCCGAGACCCAGTACTTC.